One and the same sample provided the 32 T cell receptor beta chains below, sequenced in a study of beta chain features in type 1 diabetes. Broader study findings: Type 1 diabetes patients had moderately but significantly shorter TCRB CDR3s in all four CD4+ subsets.

The investigators reverse transcribed all of the isolated RNA, so they sequenced expressed TCRB transcripts. Profiling relied on immunoSEQ multiplex PCR, and the TCRdb table lists in-frame clones only, not all of them. Altogether under 400,000 clones are present, around 12% being singletons, with the ten largest covering approximately 0.01%. What these receptors recognize is not known. Material: naive CD4+ T cells from blood. The origin of the receptors is a woman aged 18 to 35 with type 1 diabetes.

This clone was detected only a few times. The rearrangement uses TRBV29-1 and TRBJ2-5, with D perhaps matching TRBD1 (6 bases). This CDR3 contains 13 residues. The germline gives CDR1 SQVTM, CDR2 ANQGSEA. The V end lost 3 bases, the J end lost 3 bases, and 11 bases lay between the germline ends. The CDR3 loop reads CSVEKTGKETQYF. DNA for the CDR3: TGCAGCGTTGAGAAAACAGGGAAAGAGACCCAGTACTTC.

This chain connects TRBV5-6 to TRBJ2-1, with 9 bases matching TRBD1. The CDR3 totals 15 residues. V lost 4 bases, J lost 1 base, and 3 bases stayed unmatched. CDR1 is SGHDT and CDR2 is YYEEEE in the germline V gene. The CDR3 protein is CASSRDRASYNEQFF. The CDR3 DNA is TGTGCCAGCAGCAGGGACAGGGCTTCCTACAATGAGCAGTTCTTC.

Comments on this clone: The sample contains more than one DNA sequence encoding this CDR3. The chain carries TRBV4-3 and TRBJ1-1; D perhaps matches TRBD1 (6 bases). The germline gives CDR1 LGHNA, CDR2 YSLEER. V gave up 4 bases and J gave up 4 bases, with 10 bases separating them. The CDR3 extends over 13 amino acids. This chain's CDR3 is CASSLTGSTEAFF. DNA of the CDR3: TGCGCCAGCAGCCTCACAGGGAGCACTGAAGCTTTCTTT.

Here the CDR3 reads CASSLVAGANIQYF. CDR3 DNA sequence: TGTGCCAGCAGCTTAGTAGCGGGAGCGAACATTCAGTACTTC. The rearrangement joins TRBV7-2 to TRBJ2-4; TRBD2 matches 9 bases. Germline values: CDR1 SGHTA, CDR2 FQGNSA. The CDR3 runs to 14 residues. V lost 1 base, J lost 7 bases, and 2 bases stayed unmatched. The full variable domain, with the rest looked up from reference TRBV7-2 and TRBJ2-4, is GAGVSQSPSNKVTEKGKDVELRCDPISGHTALYWYRQSLGQGLEFLIYFQGNSAPDKSGLPSDRFSAERTGGSVSTLTIQRTQQEDSAVYLCASSLVAGANIQYFGAGTRLSVL.

This chain connects TRBV10-3 to TRBJ2-4; 7 nucleotides align to TRBD1. The CDR3 is made up of 12 amino acids. The ends lost 6 bases at V and 6 bases at J; junction bases unmatched: 2. Looked up from germline, CDR1 is ENHRY and CDR2 is SYGVKD. The CDR3 region has the DNA TGTGCCATCAGCGGGGACAGAAACATTCAGTACTTC. It encodes CAISGDRNIQYF.

This clone has more than one count but fewer than ten. The genes are TRBV7-2 and TRBJ2-7; D is possibly TRBD2 (6 bases). There are 16 residues in the CDR3. Germline CDR1 SGHTA, CDR2 FQGNSA. Trimming stripped 1 base from V and 3 bases from J, with 16 bases between. The CDR3 sequence: CASSLEGSSGVYEQYF. The CDR3 coding sequence is TGTGCCAGCAGCTTAGAGGGCTCATCGGGAGTCTACGAGCAGTACTTC.

The rearrangement uses TRBV30 and TRBJ1-5, with D unresolved. Deletions cut 3 bases from V and 0 bases from J, with 9 bases between. CDR3 length equals 14 residues. Germline-derived CDR1 and CDR2 are GTSNPN and SVGIG (reference sequence). The CDR3 reads CAWSHGNSNQPQHF. The CDR3 DNA is TGTGCCTGGAGCCACGGGAATAGCAATCAGCCCCAGCATTTT.

The CDR3 here is CASSQGSGRQSGNIQYF. CDR3 bases: TGCGCCAGCAGCCAAGGGTCGGGCCGACAGTCGGGAAACATTCAGTACTTC. The rearrangement links TRBV4-1 to TRBJ2-4, with a weak D call TRBD1 (5 bases). Germline V lookup: CDR1 MGHRA, CDR2 YSYEKL. V shed 1 base and J shed 6 bases, with 19 bases lying between them. CDR3 length: 17 residues.

The chain couples TRBV2 to TRBJ1-1; D might be TRBD1 (5 bases). CDR3 length: 12 amino acids. The ends were cut back, 6 bases at V and 8 bases at J, with 13 bases in the middle. Germline CDR1 reads SNHLY; CDR2 reads FYNNEI. The CDR3 DNA reads TGTGCCAGCAGCGGGGGGAAGCTGGAAGCTTTCTTT. This gives the protein CASSGGKLEAFF.

This clone came up a few times. DNA for the CDR3: TGCGCCAGCAGCCAAGCAGATACAGTAAACTATGGCTACACCTTC. Protein: CASSQADTVNYGYTF. J is TRBJ1-2 and V is TRBV4-1; D is undetermined. Trimming stripped 1 base from V and 2 bases from J, with 11 bases between. The germline V gene encodes CDR1 MGHRA and CDR2 YSYEKL. The CDR3 covers 15 residues.

The chain links TRBV6-1 to TRBJ2-3; the match to TRBD2 covers 12 bases. This CDR3 region has 16 residues. Germline CDR1 is MNHNS and CDR2 is SASEGT. V shed 3 bases and J 4 bases; nucleotides not matched to a gene: 5. Written as DNA, the CDR3 is TGTGCCAGCAGTGAGACTAGCGGGGGTCGCTCAGATACGCAGTATTTT. Translating gives CASSETSGGRSDTQYF.

This clone occurred a few times. This chain connects TRBV28 to TRBJ2-4, with D perhaps TRBD2 (5 bases). This CDR3 is 15 amino acids long. The germline V and J ends were trimmed by 4 bases and 4 bases, with 14 bases remaining between them. Per the germline V gene, CDR1 is MDHEN and CDR2 is SYDVKM. This chain's CDR3 is CASSSPMAGKNIQYF. CDR3 coding DNA: TGTGCCAGCAGTTCACCCATGGCGGGTAAAAACATTCAGTACTTC.

This clone was counted only a few times. This chain joins TRBV7-2 and TRBJ1-2; D gene ambiguous. Trimming left V 6 bases short and J 4 bases short, with 15 bases between. The CDR3 is 14 amino acids. In germline, CDR1 is SGHTA, CDR2 FQGNSA. The CDR3 protein is CASRMKVDSYGYTF. The DNA of the CDR3 is TGTGCCAGCAGGATGAAGGTGGACTCCTATGGCTACACCTTC.

The chain has TRBV5-1 and TRBJ1-1; possibly TRBD1 for D (5 bases). Germline V lookup: CDR1 SGHRS, CDR2 YFSETQ. The CDR3 runs to 17 residues. V was shortened by 4 bases and J by 1 base, with 20 bases between the two germline ends. In DNA, the CDR3 is TGCGCCAGCAGCCCCCGTTTAGGACAAGTGGGGAACACTGAAGCTTTCTTT. This sequence encodes CASSPRLGQVGNTEAFF.

The genes are TRBV18 and TRBJ2-5; D gene unclear. V lost 0 bases to trimming and J lost 5 bases, with 4 bases between them. The CDR3 length is 12 residues. In germline, CDR1 is KGHSH, CDR2 LQKENI. In DNA form, the CDR3 reads TGTGCCAGCTCACCACCGGAGGAGACCCAGTACTTC. Translation gives CASSPPEETQYF. Full variable domain (rest looked up from reference TRBV18 and TRBJ2-5): NAGVMQNPRHLVRRRGQEARLRCSPMKGHSHVYWYRQLPEEGLKFMVYLQKENIIDESGMPKERFSAEFPKEGPSILRIQQVVRGDSAAYFCASSPPEETQYFGPGTRLLVL.

V and J are TRBV5-6 and TRBJ2-5, with 7 bases fitting TRBD2. CDR1 SGHDT and CDR2 YYEEEE come from the germline V gene. The trim removed 2 bases at V and 3 bases at J, leaving 4 bases unmatched. The CDR3 runs 14 residues. CDR3 amino acids: CASSLMGGEETQYF. In DNA form, the CDR3 reads TGTGCCAGCAGCTTAATGGGGGGGGAAGAGACCCAGTACTTC.

This rearrangement joins TRBV29-1 to TRBJ1-2; D unclear. CDR3 size: 14 residues. The germline V gene encodes CDR1 SQVTM and CDR2 ANQGSEA. Trimming shortened V by 4 bases and J by 5 bases, and 17 bases separated the two germline ends. DNA for the CDR3: TGCAGCGTTGCCCGACGGCTTGGAGATTATGGCTACACCTTC. This sequence encodes CSVARRLGDYGYTF.

This clone was seen a few times. V usage is TRBV4-1 and J usage is TRBJ2-2; TRBD1 might be the D (6 bases). Germline lookup yields CDR1 MGHRA and CDR2 YSYEKL. CDR3 length: 18 amino acids. Trimming cost V 6 bases and J 1 base, with 21 bases left between them. CDR3 protein: CASSRGLQGKRNTGELFF. CDR3 sequence (DNA): TGCGCCAGCAGTCGTGGGCTACAGGGAAAGAGGAACACCGGGGAGCTGTTTTTT.

This clone showed up just once. CDR3 loop: CASSPTGGGQPQHF. CDR3 coding DNA: TGCGCCAGCAGCCCAACAGGGGGCGGTCAGCCCCAGCATTTT. The chain recombines TRBV4-3 with TRBJ1-5; TRBD1 matches at 9 bases. Germline V gene lookup returns CDR1 LGHNA and CDR2 YSLEER. This CDR3 is 14 amino acids long. Trimming cost V 4 bases and J 6 bases; bases outside gene matches: 4.

This clone was detected only a few times. V gene TRBV7-9 combines with J gene TRBJ1-1; 8 bases agree with TRBD1. With V trimmed by 4 bases and J by 3 bases, 10 bases remained unmatched. Per germline, CDR1 SEHNR and CDR2 FQNEAQ (reference sequence). This CDR3 has 16 amino acids. CDR3 DNA: TGTGCCAGCAGCTCGGGGACAGGTTTCGAGGACACTGAAGCTTTCTTT. Translating gives CASSSGTGFEDTEAFF.

This chain joins TRBV29-1 and TRBJ2-1; possible D gene TRBD1, 6 bases. This CDR3 is 12 amino acids long. Trimming cost V 7 bases and J 4 bases, with 11 bases left between them. The germline V gene encodes CDR1 SQVTM and CDR2 ANQGSEA. CDR3 region: CSARTDYNEQFF. CDR3 coding DNA: TGCAGCGCACGGACAGATTACAATGAGCAGTTCTTC.

The chain joins TRBV5-1 to TRBJ2-1; TRBD2 might be the D (6 bases). The V end lost 2 bases, the J end lost 0 bases, and 12 bases lay between the germline ends. Per germline, CDR1 SGHRS and CDR2 YFSETQ. The CDR3 runs 16 residues. The CDR3 DNA follows: TGCGCCAGCAGCTTCCCGGGAGTGAGCTCCTACAATGAGCAGTTCTTC. It translates to CASSFPGVSSYNEQFF.

This clone came up a few times. The rearrangement uses TRBV30 and TRBJ2-1; TRBD2 matches 7 bases. After removal of 2 bases from V and 6 bases from J, the junction contained 10 bases not matched to a gene. The germline V gene encodes CDR1 GTSNPN and CDR2 SVGIG (reference sequence). CDR3 length: 15 residues. The CDR3: CAWSMGGRLLNEQFF. In DNA form, the CDR3 reads TGTGCCTGGAGTATGGGCGGGAGACTGCTCAATGAGCAGTTCTTC.

This chain links TRBV19 with TRBJ2-1; TRBD2 aligns across 7 bases. Trimming removed 4 bases from V and 8 bases from J; junction bases left unmatched: 8. Per germline, CDR1 LNHDA and CDR2 SQIVND (reference sequence). The CDR3 extends over 14 amino acids. CDR3 nucleotide sequence: TGTGCCAGTAGTACAACCGGGACTACGCATGAGCAGTTCTTC. Translated, it gives CASSTTGTTHEQFF.

The gene calls are TRBV6-4 and TRBJ2-7; the match to TRBD2 covers 10 bases. V shed 6 bases, J shed 5 bases, and the junction held 10 bases outside the gene matches. Germline CDR1 MRHNA, CDR2 SNTAGT. The CDR3 spans 15 residues. The CDR3 bases are TGTGCCAGCAGCCCGCTAGCGGGAGATCAACACGAGCAGTACTTC. It encodes CASSPLAGDQHEQYF.

This clone occurred a few times. The V and J genes are TRBV27 and TRBJ1-5; the D is unclear. The germline gives CDR1 MNHEY, CDR2 SMNVEV (reference sequence). V lost 5 bases to trimming and J lost 3 bases, with 8 bases between them. The length of the CDR3 is 13 residues. CDR3 sequence reads: CASSTQDNQPQHF. DNA for the CDR3: TGTGCCAGCAGTACTCAGGACAATCAGCCCCAGCATTTT.

In this sample, this clone turned up a few times. This chain joins TRBV5-1 and TRBJ2-7, with 10 bases lining up with TRBD1. This CDR3 spans 15 amino acids. Germline loops: CDR1 SGHRS, CDR2 YFSETQ. V gave up 1 base and J gave up 5 bases; unmatched junction bases: 6. CDR3 amino acids: CASSLTGQGSDEQYF. The CDR3 DNA is TGCGCCAGCAGCTTGACGGGACAGGGGAGCGACGAGCAGTACTTC.

This clone turned up a few times. The chain employs TRBV7-2 and TRBJ2-7, with 7 bases that match TRBD1. The CDR3 contains 16 residues. In germline, CDR1 is SGHTA, CDR2 FQGNSA. V was clipped by 1 base and J by 6 bases; unmatched bases: 12. CDR3 sequence: CASSLVASQGQLEQYF. DNA of the CDR3: TGTGCCAGCAGCTTAGTGGCGTCCCAGGGACAGCTCGAGCAGTACTTC.

The CDR3 DNA reads TGCGCCAGCAGCGAGGACTGGCGTACGCAGTATTTT. Translating gives CASSEDWRTQYF. J is TRBJ2-3 and V is TRBV4-3; tentatively, D is TRBD2 (5 bases). The CDR3 runs to 12 residues. V was clipped by 5 bases and J by 8 bases, with 11 bases between them. The germline V gene encodes CDR1 LGHNA and CDR2 YSLEER.

The J gene is TRBJ2-7, the V gene TRBV30, with 11 positions matching TRBD2. This CDR3 has 17 amino acids. Germline V CDR1 and CDR2: GTSNPN, SVGIG (reference sequence). With 2 bases clipped from V and 1 base from J, the junction kept 10 bases outside the gene matches. DNA for the CDR3: TGTGCCTGGAGTCCCCTCGGACTAGCGGGTTTTTCCTACGAGCAGTACTTC. Translation gives CAWSPLGLAGFSYEQYF.

This clone was picked up a small number of times. This chain uses TRBV11-2 with TRBJ2-3, with 13 bases identical to TRBD2. This CDR3 has 16 amino acids. With V trimmed by 3 bases and J by 1 base, 1 base remained unmatched. Germline lookup yields CDR1 SGHAT and CDR2 FQNNGV. In nucleotides, the CDR3 is TGTGCCAGCAGCTTCGGACTAGCGGGAGGCACAGATACGCAGTATTTT. Protein sequence: CASSFGLAGGTDTQYF.

The chain couples TRBV11-2 to TRBJ2-7, with a tentative D call TRBD1 (5 bases). The CDR3 is made up of 15 amino acids. The V end lost 4 bases, the J end lost 2 bases, and 15 bases lay between the germline ends. Germline V gene lookup returns CDR1 SGHAT and CDR2 FQNNGV. The CDR3 spells CASSSRTTGPYEQYF. CDR3 coding DNA: TGTGCCAGCAGCTCCCGAACTACAGGACCCTACGAGCAGTACTTC.